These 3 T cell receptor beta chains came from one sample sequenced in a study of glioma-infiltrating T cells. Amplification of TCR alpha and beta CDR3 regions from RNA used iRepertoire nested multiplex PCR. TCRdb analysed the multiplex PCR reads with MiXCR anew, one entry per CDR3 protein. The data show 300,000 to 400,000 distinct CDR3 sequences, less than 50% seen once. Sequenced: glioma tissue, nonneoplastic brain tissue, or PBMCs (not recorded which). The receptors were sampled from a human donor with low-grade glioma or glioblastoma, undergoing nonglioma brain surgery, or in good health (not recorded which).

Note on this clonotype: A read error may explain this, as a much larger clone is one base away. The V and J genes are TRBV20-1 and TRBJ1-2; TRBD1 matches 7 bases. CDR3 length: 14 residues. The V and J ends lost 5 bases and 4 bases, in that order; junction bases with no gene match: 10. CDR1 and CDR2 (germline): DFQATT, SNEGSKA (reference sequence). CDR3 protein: CSASQQGSGYGYTF. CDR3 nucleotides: TGCAGTGCTTCTCAACAGGGGAGCGGCTATGGCTACACCTTC.

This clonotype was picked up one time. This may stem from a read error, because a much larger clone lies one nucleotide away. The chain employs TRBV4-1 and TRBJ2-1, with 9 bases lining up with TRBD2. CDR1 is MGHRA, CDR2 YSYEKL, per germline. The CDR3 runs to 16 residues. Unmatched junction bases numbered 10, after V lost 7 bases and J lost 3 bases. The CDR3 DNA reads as TGCGCCAGCAACGCTACTGCACTAGCGGGCTACAATGAGCAGTTCTTC. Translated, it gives CASNATALAGYNEQFF.

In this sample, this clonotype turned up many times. The CDR3 DNA reads TGTGCCAGCAGCCAAGATCGACCTAGCGACATTCAGTACTTC. This encodes CASSQDRPSDIQYF. V is TRBV4-2 and J is TRBJ2-4, with a possible D match to TRBD2 (6 bases). V shed 0 bases and J shed 8 bases, with 11 bases lying between them. Germline CDR1 and CDR2: LGHNA and YNFKEQ. The CDR3 extends over 14 amino acids.